The clone carrying this T cell receptor (beta chain) was detected a few times. RNA extraction was followed by reverse transcription into cDNA, which acted as the sequencing template. TCRdb keeps only in-frame clones here, not all; method: immunoSEQ multiplex PCR. This repertoire shows about 190,000 clones, approximately 67% found once; its top ten account for about 1.3%. The source of the sample is a study of CD8+ T cells in alopecia areata. As for treatment: oral pan-JAK inhibitor, 5-10 mg twice daily. V was pared by 0 bases and J by 1 base, with 16 bases between. From germline, CDR1 is SQVTM and CDR2 ANQGSEA. The CDR3 runs to 17 residues.

This receptor was taken from a human donor with alopecia areata. The input for sequencing was CD4+ T cells sorted from blood, taken between weeks 49 and 50, from a patient treated with tofacitinib. This rearrangement joins TRBV29-1 to TRBJ1-5; D possibly corresponds to TRBD1 (6 bases). CDR3 nucleotides: TGCAGCGTTGAAGAAGGACAGCCACCCTTGAGCAATCAGCCCCAGCATTTT. Its translation is CSVEEGQPPLSNQPQHF.